A selection of T cell receptor beta chains follows, all from one sample in a study of blood T cell repertoires in COVID-19. The method was immunoSEQ multiplex PCR; TCRdb's version includes in-frame clones alone and lacks a portion of them. The sample has roughly 60,000 clones, 75% to 85% seen once. What was sequenced was peripheral blood. Receptors were obtained from an elderly man with acute or convalescent COVID-19. Both conserved end residues are part of each CDR3. The D gene is left open where the match is weak. Rows give clone size only sometimes, using once, few, many, or a class for an expanded clone.

D,V,size,J,CDR3,DNA
NA,TRBV18,NA,TRBJ1-1,CASSPLSSGYTEAFF,TGTGCCAGCTCACCACTCTCGTCAGGGTACACTGAAGCTTTCTTT
NA,TRBV6-5,NA,TRBJ1-2,CASIKRGHRYYGYTF,TGTGCCAGCATTAAAAGGGGCCACCGATATTATGGCTACACCTTC
TRBD2,TRBV5-4,once,TRBJ2-7,CASSRDYSYEQYF,TGTGCCAGCAGCCGGGACTACTCCTACGAGCAGTACTTC
NA,TRBV12-3/TRBV12-4,NA,TRBJ1-2,CASSYGEFTF,TGTGCCAGCAGTTACGGAGAGTTCACCTTC
NA,TRBV5-1,NA,TRBJ2-5,CASSLEGPRETQYF,TGCGCCAGCAGCTTGGAAGGCCCGAGGGAGACCCAGTACTTC
NA,TRBV6-5,few,TRBJ1-3,CASSPLGSSGNTIYF,TGTGCCAGCAGTCCCCTGGGCAGCTCTGGAAACACCATATATTTT
NA,TRBV3-1/TRBV3-2,NA,TRBJ1-2,CASSPLGRGEYGYTF,TGTGCCAGCAGCCCACTGGGGCGGGGGGAATATGGCTACACCTTC
NA,TRBV20-1,NA,TRBJ2-5,CSAEPETQYF,TGCAGTGCAGAGCCAGAGACCCAGTACTTC
NA,TRBV3-1/TRBV3-2,many,TRBJ1-2,CASSRTGGNYGYTF,TGTGCCAGCAGCCGTACAGGAGGGAACTATGGCTACACCTTC
NA,TRBV11-3,NA,TRBJ2-5,CASSTRPPRETQYF,TGTGCCAGCAGCACTAGACCCCCAAGGGAGACCCAGTACTTC
NA,TRBV19,NA,TRBJ1-5,CASSMGLNGRNQPQHF,TGTGCCAGTAGTATGGGACTCAACGGACGCAATCAGCCCCAGCATTTT
NA,TRBV18,once,TRBJ1-2,CASSLQGHYGYTF,TGTGCCAGCTCACTACAGGGCCACTATGGCTACACCTTC
TRBD1,TRBV7-9,NA,TRBJ1-1,CASSPRDRGRAFF,TGTGCCAGCAGCCCCCGGGACAGGGGGCGAGCTTTCTTT
NA,TRBV27,few,TRBJ1-6,CASSPQGWAPLHF,TGTGCCAGCAGCCCCCAGGGTTGGGCACCCCTCCACTTT
NA,TRBV6-1,NA,TRBJ1-2,CASSEGRATNYGYTF,TGTGCCAGCAGTGAAGGGAGGGCGACTAACTATGGCTACACCTTC
NA,TRBV30,NA,TRBJ1-1,CAWSVGRGSWEAFF,TGTGCCTGGAGTGTGGGCCGGGGGAGTTGGGAAGCTTTCTTT